This T cell receptor beta chain was sequenced during a study of blood T cell repertoires in COVID-19 (dated by TCRdb to the early 2020s). About the full investigation: Samples covering the acute and convalescent phases of COVID-19 were provided by collaborators in the United States, Italy and Spain. The material from the prospective study consisted of cDNA or gDNA derived from T cells, B-cell-depleted T cells, or PBMCs. The dataset comprised deeply sampled blood TCRbeta repertoires from subjects exposed to, actively infected with, or recovered from COVID-19. The repertoires were released in a freely available public database meant as a resource for research on the immune response to SARS-CoV-2. Samples came from the ongoing ImmuneRACE study (first 160 participants) plus 1,254 subjects from 6 global collaborators. A de-identified subject ID, COVID-19 status, age in years and sex were almost always included in the sample metadata. Where available, HLA class I and class II types were taken from metadata supplied by the sample provider and were not determined by assay-based typing.

TCRbeta CDR3 regions were amplified from genomic DNA by means of the immunoSEQ Assay, a bias-controlled multiplex PCR. The published analysis was carried out like this. Within the assay, amplification of reference gene primers was used to estimate how many nucleated cells each sample contained. Sequence reads were collapsed and filtered to measure the absolute abundance of every unique TCRbeta CDR3 rearrangement. Productive Simpson clonality was computed per sample as the square root of Simpson's diversity index over productive rearrangements. As stored in TCRdb, this immuneACCESS dataset retains in-frame rearrangements with V and J assigned. A fraction of the clones does not appear; measured against another copy, unresolved V genes explain less than half of the discrepancy, and the remainder lacks a known reason. D and trimming were read from the DNA, whereas the V and J calls and clone size are those reported in that table. For this sample the table gives around 88,000 clones, of which more than 65% were detected only once. The ten biggest clones cover roughly 4.4% of the sample.

Each collaborating institution followed its own protocols to collect whole blood in K2EDTA tubes. For TCRbeta analysis, collaborators shipped samples in one of three forms: frozen whole blood, isolated PBMCs, or DNA extracted from either of those sample types. Reading from cysteine to phenylalanine, the CDR3 counts 16 amino acids. Only the CDR3 part of the read is kept: 48 bases, read in frame from the first base. The germline V end is reduced by 3 bases and the J end by 4 bases; junction bases left unmatched: 10. Per the germline V gene (reference sequence), MNHEY is the CDR1 and SMNVEV is the CDR2. A word on this clone: Its recognized antigen is unknown. No per-base quality is available; no much larger clone lies one base away.

Summary of the overall study and its limitations: How much clinical and demographic metadata was included differed by source and by participant, and the metadata was provided uncurated.

This chain is built from TRBV27 and TRBJ2-7, with 9 junctional bases fitting TRBD1. The sample was peripheral blood. This TCR was recovered from a man aged 55 to 70 with acute or convalescent COVID-19. The CDR3 protein is CASSFLGRGQGYEQYF. Here is the DNA: TGTGCCAGCAGTTTTCTAGGGAGGGGACAGGGATACGAGCAGTACTTC.